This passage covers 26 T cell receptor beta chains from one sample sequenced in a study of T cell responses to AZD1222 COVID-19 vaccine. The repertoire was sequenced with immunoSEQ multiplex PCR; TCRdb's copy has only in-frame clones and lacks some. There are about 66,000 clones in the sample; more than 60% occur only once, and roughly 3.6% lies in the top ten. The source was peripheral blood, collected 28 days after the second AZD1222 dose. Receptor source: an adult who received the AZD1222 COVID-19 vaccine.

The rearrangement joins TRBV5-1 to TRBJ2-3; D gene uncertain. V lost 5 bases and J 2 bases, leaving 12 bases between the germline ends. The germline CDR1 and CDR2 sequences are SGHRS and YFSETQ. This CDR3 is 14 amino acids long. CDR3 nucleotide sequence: TGCGCCAGCAGACTGCCTTTCCTCACAGATACGCAGTATTTT. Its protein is CASRLPFLTDTQYF.

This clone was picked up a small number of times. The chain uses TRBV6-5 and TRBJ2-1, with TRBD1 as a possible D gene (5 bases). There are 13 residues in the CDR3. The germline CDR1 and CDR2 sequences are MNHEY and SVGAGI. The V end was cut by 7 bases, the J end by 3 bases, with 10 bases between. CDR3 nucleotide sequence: TGTGCCAGCAAAAAAGACAGCTACAATGAGCAGTTCTTC. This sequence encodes CASKKDSYNEQFF.

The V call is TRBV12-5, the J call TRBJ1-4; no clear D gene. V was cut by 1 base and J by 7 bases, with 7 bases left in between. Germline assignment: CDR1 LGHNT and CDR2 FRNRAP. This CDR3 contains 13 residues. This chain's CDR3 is CASGLEAGEKLFF. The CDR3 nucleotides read TGTGCTAGTGGTTTGGAAGCCGGTGAAAAACTGTTTTTT.

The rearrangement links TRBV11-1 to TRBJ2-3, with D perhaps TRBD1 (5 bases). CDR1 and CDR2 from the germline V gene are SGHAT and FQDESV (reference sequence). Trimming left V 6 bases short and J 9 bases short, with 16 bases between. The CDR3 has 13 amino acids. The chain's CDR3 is CASSRQGLITQYF. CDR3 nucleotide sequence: TGTGCCAGCAGTCGCCAGGGTCTTATAACGCAGTATTTT.

CDR3 sequence: CASSLGQGSVNTQYF. In DNA, the CDR3 is TGCGCCAGCAGCTTGGGACAGGGGAGCGTTAATACGCAGTATTTT. The chain has TRBV5-1 and TRBJ2-3; 8 nucleotides align to TRBD1. The V and J ends lost 0 bases and 7 bases, in that order; junction bases with no gene match: 7. The CDR3 extends over 15 amino acids. From germline, CDR1 is SGHRS and CDR2 YFSETQ.

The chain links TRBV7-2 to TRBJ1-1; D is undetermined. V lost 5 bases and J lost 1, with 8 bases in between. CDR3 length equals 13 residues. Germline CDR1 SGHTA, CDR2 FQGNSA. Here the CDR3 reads CASSPVENTEAFF. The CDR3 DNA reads TGTGCCAGCAGCCCCGTAGAGAACACTGAAGCTTTCTTT.

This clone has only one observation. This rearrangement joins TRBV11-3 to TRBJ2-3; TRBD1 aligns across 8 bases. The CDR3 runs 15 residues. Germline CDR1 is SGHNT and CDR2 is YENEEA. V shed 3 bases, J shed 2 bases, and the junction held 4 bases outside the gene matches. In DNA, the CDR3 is TGTGCCAGCAGCTTGGGACAGGCTTTCACAGATACGCAGTATTTT. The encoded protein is CASSLGQAFTDTQYF.

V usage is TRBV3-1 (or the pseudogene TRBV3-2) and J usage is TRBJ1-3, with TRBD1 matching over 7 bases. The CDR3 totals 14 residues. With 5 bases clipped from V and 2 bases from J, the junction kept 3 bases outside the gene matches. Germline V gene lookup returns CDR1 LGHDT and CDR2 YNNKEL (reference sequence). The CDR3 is CASSFTGAGNTIYF. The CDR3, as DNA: TGTGCCAGCAGCTTCACAGGGGCTGGAAACACCATATATTTT.

The DNA of the CDR3 is TGCGCCAGCAGCTTGGCCTCGATGAACACTGAAGCTTTCTTT. It specifies CASSLASMNTEAFF. The chain combines TRBV5-1 with TRBJ1-1; unclear D gene. Germline CDR1 is SGHRS and CDR2 is YFSETQ. Trimming removed 0 bases at V and 0 bases at J, with 6 bases between. The CDR3 has 14 residues.

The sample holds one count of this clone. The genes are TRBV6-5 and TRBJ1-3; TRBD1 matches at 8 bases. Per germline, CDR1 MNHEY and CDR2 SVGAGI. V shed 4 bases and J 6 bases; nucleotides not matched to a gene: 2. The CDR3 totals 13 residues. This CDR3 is CASSLTGENTIYF. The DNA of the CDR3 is TGTGCCAGCAGTTTGACAGGGGAAAACACCATATATTTT.

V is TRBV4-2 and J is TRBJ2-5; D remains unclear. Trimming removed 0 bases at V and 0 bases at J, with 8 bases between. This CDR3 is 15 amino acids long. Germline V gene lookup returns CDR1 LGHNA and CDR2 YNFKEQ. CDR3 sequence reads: CASSQDQTYQETQYF. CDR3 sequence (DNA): TGTGCCAGCAGCCAAGACCAGACGTACCAAGAGACCCAGTACTTC.

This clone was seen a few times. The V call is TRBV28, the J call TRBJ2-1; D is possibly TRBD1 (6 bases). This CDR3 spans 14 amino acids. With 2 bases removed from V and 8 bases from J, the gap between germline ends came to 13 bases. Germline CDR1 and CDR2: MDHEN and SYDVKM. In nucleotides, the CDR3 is TGTGCCAGCAGTTTAGATGCAGGGGCCGATGAGCAGTTCTTC. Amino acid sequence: CASSLDAGADEQFF.

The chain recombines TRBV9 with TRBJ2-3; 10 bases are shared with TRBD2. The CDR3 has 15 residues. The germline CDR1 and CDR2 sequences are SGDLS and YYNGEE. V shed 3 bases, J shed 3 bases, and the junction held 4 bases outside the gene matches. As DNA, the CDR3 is TGTGCCAGCAGCGCCGCTAGCGGGGGTACAGATACGCAGTATTTT. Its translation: CASSAASGGTDTQYF.

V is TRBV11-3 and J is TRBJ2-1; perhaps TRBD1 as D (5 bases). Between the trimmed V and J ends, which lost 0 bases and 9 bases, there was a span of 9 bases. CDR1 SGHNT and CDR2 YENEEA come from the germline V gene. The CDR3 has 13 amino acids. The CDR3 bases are TGTGCCAGCAGCTTAGATCCAGGGCTTGAGCAGTTCTTC. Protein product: CASSLDPGLEQFF. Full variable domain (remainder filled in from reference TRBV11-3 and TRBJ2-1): EAGVVQSPRYKIIEKKQPVAFWCNPISGHNTLYWYLQNLGQGPELLIRYENEEAVDDSQLPKDRFSAERLKGVDSTLKIQPAELGDSAVYLCASSLDPGLEQFFGPGTRLTVL.

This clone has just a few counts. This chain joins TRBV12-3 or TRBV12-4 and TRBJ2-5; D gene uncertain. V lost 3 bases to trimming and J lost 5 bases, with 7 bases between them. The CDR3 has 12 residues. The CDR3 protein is CASSFIGETQYF. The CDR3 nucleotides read TGTGCCAGCAGTTTCATAGGGGAGACCCAGTACTTC.

CDR3 sequence: CASSLELAGFMDTQYF. The CDR3 bases are TGTGCCAGCAGTTTAGAACTAGCGGGGTTCATGGATACGCAGTATTTT. The chain couples TRBV28 to TRBJ2-3, with 10 nucleotides matching TRBD2. The germline CDR1 and CDR2 sequences are MDHEN and SYDVKM. This CDR3 contains 16 residues. V was pared by 2 bases and J by 6 bases, with 8 bases of the junction left unmatched.

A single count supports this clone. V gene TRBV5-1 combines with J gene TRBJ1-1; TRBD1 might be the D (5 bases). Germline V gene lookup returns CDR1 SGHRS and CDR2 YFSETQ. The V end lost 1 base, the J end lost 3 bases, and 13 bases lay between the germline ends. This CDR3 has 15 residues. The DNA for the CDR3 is TGCGCCAGCAGCTTGAACGGGGGTTCTTACACTGAAGCTTTCTTT. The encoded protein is CASSLNGGSYTEAFF.

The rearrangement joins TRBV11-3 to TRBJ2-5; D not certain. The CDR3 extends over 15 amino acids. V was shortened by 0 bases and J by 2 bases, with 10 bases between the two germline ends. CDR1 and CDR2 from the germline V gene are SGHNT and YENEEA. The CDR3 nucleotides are TGTGCCAGCAGCTTAGATCGGGCACGACAAGAGACCCAGTACTTC. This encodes CASSLDRARQETQYF.

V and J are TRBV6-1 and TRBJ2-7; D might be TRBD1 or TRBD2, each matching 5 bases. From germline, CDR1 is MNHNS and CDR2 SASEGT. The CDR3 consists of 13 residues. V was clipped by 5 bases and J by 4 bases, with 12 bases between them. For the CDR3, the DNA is TGTGCCAGCAGTCCAGGGAGCACATACGAGCAGTACTTC. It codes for CASSPGSTYEQYF.

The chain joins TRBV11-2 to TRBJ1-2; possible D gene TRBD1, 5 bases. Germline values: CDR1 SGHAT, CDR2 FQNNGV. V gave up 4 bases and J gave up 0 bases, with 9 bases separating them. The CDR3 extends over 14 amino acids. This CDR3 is CASSSGAANYGYTF. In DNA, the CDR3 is TGTGCCAGCAGCTCTGGGGCGGCTAACTATGGCTACACCTTC.

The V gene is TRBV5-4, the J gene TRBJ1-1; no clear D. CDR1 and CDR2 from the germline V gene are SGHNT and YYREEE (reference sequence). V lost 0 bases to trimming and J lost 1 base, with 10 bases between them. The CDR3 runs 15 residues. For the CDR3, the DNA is TGTGCCAGCAGCTTGGTTGGCCAGGAGAACACTGAAGCTTTCTTT. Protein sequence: CASSLVGQENTEAFF.

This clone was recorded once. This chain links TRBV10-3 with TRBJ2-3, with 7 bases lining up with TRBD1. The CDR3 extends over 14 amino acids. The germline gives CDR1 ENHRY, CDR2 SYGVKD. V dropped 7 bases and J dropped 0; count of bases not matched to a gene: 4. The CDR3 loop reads CAIKGTASTDTQYF. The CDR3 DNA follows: TGTGCCATCAAAGGGACAGCTAGCACAGATACGCAGTATTTT.

The CDR3 coding sequence is TGCAGCGTTGTGACAGGGTCCTTCACTGAAGCTTTCTTT. It is translated as CSVVTGSFTEAFF. The chain uses TRBV29-1 and TRBJ1-1; 7 bases are shared with TRBD1. J gave up 4 bases and V 4 bases, and 6 bases lay outside the gene matches. Germline values: CDR1 SQVTM, CDR2 ANQGSEA. The CDR3 length is 13 residues.

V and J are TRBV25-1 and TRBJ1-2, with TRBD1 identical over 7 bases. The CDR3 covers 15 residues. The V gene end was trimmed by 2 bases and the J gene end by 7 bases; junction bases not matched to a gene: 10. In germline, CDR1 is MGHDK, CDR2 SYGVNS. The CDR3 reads CASSEPQGEAFGYTF. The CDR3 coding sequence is TGTGCCAGCAGTGAACCTCAGGGGGAAGCGTTTGGCTACACCTTC.

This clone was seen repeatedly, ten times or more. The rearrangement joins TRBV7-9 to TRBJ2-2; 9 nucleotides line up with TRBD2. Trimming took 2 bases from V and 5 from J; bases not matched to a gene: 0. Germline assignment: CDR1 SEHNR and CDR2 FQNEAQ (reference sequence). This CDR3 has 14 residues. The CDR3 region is CASSLLAGTGELFF. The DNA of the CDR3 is TGTGCCAGCAGCTTACTAGCGGGGACCGGGGAGCTGTTTTTT.

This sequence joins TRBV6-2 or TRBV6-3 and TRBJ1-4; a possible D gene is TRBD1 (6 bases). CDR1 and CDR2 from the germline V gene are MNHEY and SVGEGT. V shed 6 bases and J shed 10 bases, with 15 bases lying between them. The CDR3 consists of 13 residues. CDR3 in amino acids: CASSPGGGGKLFF. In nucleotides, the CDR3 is TGTGCCAGCAGCCCTGGAGGGGGTGGAAAACTGTTTTTT.